The clone carrying this TCR beta chain has only a few counts. Its specificity is unknown. This sample was included in a study of shared clonotypes between healthy human individuals. Across the whole study: Donor ages ranged 18 to 49 years: a couple of women, a few men.

The CDR3 has 13 amino acids. Per germline, CDR1 WNHNN and CDR2 SYGVQD (reference sequence). V was shortened by 6 bases and J by 4 bases, with 12 bases between the two germline ends. Overall study findings and caveats: It was only blood that was sampled, and tissue repertoires likely differ. Having only a few donors restricted how much genetic and exposure-history diversity was captured.

Repertoires were generated with immunoSEQ multiplex PCR, while TCRdb's copy carries only in-frame clones and drops some. The sample contains about 1.1 million clones, 60% to 85% of which appear only once. The TCR sequence derives from a man younger than 35 in good health. Some clones in this sample may be carry-over from other donors' samples. The sequenced material came from memory CD4+ T cells from PBMCs. Subset meaning: CD45RA-negative fraction. The chain employs TRBV10-1 and TRBJ1-1, with D tentatively TRBD1 (6 bases). CDR3: CASSRGPGTEAFF. The DNA for the CDR3 is TGCGCCAGCAGCCGGGGGCCGGGCACTGAAGCTTTCTTT.